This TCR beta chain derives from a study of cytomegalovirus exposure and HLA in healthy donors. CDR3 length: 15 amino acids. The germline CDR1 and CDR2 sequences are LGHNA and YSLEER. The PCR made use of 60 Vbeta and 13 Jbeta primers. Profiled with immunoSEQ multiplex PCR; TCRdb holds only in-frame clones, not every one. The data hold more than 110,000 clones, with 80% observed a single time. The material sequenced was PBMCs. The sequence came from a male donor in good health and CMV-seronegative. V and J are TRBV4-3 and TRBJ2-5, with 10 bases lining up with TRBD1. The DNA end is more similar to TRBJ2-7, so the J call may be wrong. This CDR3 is CASSLTDRGHYEQYF. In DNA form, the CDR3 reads TGCGCCAGCAGCCTAACAGACAGGGGGCACTACGAGCAGTACTTC.